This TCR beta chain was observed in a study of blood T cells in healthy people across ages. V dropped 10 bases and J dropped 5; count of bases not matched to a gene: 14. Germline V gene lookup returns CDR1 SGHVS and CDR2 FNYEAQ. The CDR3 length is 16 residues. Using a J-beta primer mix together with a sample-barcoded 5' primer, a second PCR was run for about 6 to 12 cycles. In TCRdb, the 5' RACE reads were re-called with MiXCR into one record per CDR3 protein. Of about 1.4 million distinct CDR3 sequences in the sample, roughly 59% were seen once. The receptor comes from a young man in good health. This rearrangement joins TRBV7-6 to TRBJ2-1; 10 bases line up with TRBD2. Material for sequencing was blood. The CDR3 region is CANRLAGGLGDNEQFF. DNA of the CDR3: TGTGCCAACAGACTAGCGGGTGGCTTAGGGGACAATGAGCAGTTCTTC. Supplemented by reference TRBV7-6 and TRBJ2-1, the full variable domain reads GAGVSQSPRYKVTKRGQDVALRCDPISGHVSLYWYRQALGQGPEFLTYFNYEAQQDKSGLPNDRFSAERPEGSISTLTIQRTEQRDSAMYRCANRLAGGLGDNEQFFGPGTRLTVL.